The 25 T cell receptor beta chains in this list originate from one sample, sequenced in a study of spatial heterogeneity in lung cancer. Specified time point: sample taken at primary tumor resection. Whole-study findings and limits: Counts that tracked tumor mutation counts were those of expanded intratumoral alpha and beta TCRs.

These receptors are not linked to any known antigen. One entry per CDR3 protein results from TCRdb running MiXCR on the 5' RACE reads. The sample comprises around 95,000 distinct CDR3 sequences, under 4.5% of which are singletons, and 21% rests with the top ten. Sequenced material: lung tumor tissue, taken at surgery. These receptors were taken from a male donor with early-stage non-small cell lung cancer.

This clonotype was detected ten times or more. The chain has TRBV6-1 and TRBJ1-1; 8 nucleotides match TRBD1. The germline CDR1 and CDR2 sequences are MNHNS and SASEGT. After removal of 0 bases from V and 11 bases from J, the junction contained 8 bases not matched to a gene. CDR3 length: 14 amino acids. The CDR3 spells CASSEAYWTGRAFF. Here the CDR3 DNA reads TGTGCCAGCAGTGAAGCATACTGGACAGGGCGGGCTTTCTTT.

The chain carries TRBV3-1 and TRBJ2-2; D uncertain. V was cut by 4 bases and J by 7 bases, with 7 bases left in between. CDR1 and CDR2 (germline): LGHDT, YNNKEL (reference sequence). CDR3 length: 12 amino acids. DNA for the CDR3: TGTGCCAGCAGCCGCCCGGGCGGGGAGCTGTTTTTT. This encodes CASSRPGGELFF.

Ten or more counts support this clonotype. The rearrangement links TRBV20-1 to TRBJ2-5; 9 bases fit TRBD2. With 6 bases clipped from V and 1 base from J, the junction kept 6 bases outside the gene matches. This CDR3 is built from 14 residues. CDR1 and CDR2 (germline): DFQATT, SNEGSKA (reference sequence). This CDR3 is CSAETSGLQETQYF. The CDR3 coding sequence is TGCAGTGCCGAGACTAGCGGCCTCCAAGAGACCCAGTACTTC.

This clonotype was seen repeatedly, ten times or more. The rearrangement uses TRBV7-9 and TRBJ1-4, with TRBD1 matching 10 bases. V trimming: 5 bases; J trimming: 8 bases; junction bases outside the gene matches: 5. Per the germline V gene, CDR1 is SEHNR and CDR2 is FQNEAQ (reference sequence). This CDR3 is 14 amino acids long. The CDR3 loop reads CASSPGQGEEKLFF. In DNA form, the CDR3 reads TGTGCCAGCAGCCCCGGACAGGGGGAGGAAAAACTGTTTTTT.

This clonotype was detected ten times or more. The J gene is TRBJ2-2, the V gene TRBV20-1; perhaps TRBD2 as D (6 bases). This CDR3 contains 16 residues. V was trimmed by 6 bases and J by 1 base, leaving 18 bases between them. CDR1 and CDR2 (germline): DFQATT, SNEGSKA (reference sequence). CDR3 sequence (DNA): TGCAGTGCCCGACAAACTAGCTATTTGAACACCGGGGAGCTGTTTTTT. It is translated as CSARQTSYLNTGELFF.

A few counts support this clonotype. The chain links TRBV13 to TRBJ2-7, with a tentative D call TRBD1 (5 bases). The CDR3 runs 13 residues. The germline CDR1 and CDR2 sequences are PRHDT and FYEKMQ (reference sequence). The V end lost 4 bases, the J end lost 2 bases, and 9 bases lay between the germline ends. The CDR3 here is CASSSPRAYEQYF. The CDR3 DNA reads TGTGCCAGCAGCTCCCCCAGGGCCTACGAGCAGTACTTC.

This clonotype was seen at least ten times. The chain links TRBV20-1 to TRBJ1-4; D unclear. CDR1 DFQATT and CDR2 SNEGSKA come from the germline V gene (reference sequence). The V gene lost 0 bases and the J gene lost 5 bases, with 7 bases spanning the gap. The CDR3 covers 13 residues. The CDR3 spells CSARDLENEKLFF. DNA of the CDR3: TGCAGTGCTAGAGATCTCGAAAATGAAAAACTGTTTTTT.

The sample holds many counts of this clonotype. The gene calls are TRBV6-1 and TRBJ1-6; D is uncertain. CDR1 and CDR2 (germline): MNHNS, SASEGT. This CDR3 region has 14 residues. V was pared by 3 bases and J by 8 bases, with 11 bases between. As DNA, the CDR3 is TGTGCCAGCAGTGATGACCCCCGGGATTCACCCCTCCACTTT. It is translated as CASSDDPRDSPLHF.

This clonotype came up many times. V gene TRBV18 combines with J gene TRBJ2-3; D not certain. The germline V gene encodes CDR1 KGHSH and CDR2 LQKENI. Trimming stripped 5 bases from V and 5 bases from J, with 11 bases between. The CDR3 totals 13 residues. CDR3 nucleotides: TGTGCCAGCTCAGGAAGGGCTCGAGATACGCAGTATTTT. This sequence encodes CASSGRARDTQYF.

This chain connects TRBV7-9 to TRBJ2-6; D not certain. From germline, CDR1 is SEHNR and CDR2 FQNEAQ (reference sequence). The CDR3 is made up of 12 amino acids. V shed 5 bases and J shed 4 bases, with 3 bases lying between them. CDR3 amino acids: CASSHGANVLTF. In nucleotides, the CDR3 is TGTGCCAGCAGCCACGGGGCCAACGTCCTGACTTTC.

This clonotype has more than one count but fewer than ten. The J gene is TRBJ2-3, the V gene TRBV11-2; 9 nucleotides agree with TRBD1. The germline V gene has CDR1 SGHAT and CDR2 FQNNGV. The CDR3 length is 17 residues. The V segment lost 3 bases and the J segment 3 bases; nucleotides outside the gene matches: 10. CDR3 in amino acids: CASSFLDRGERTDTQYF. DNA of the CDR3: TGTGCCAGCAGCTTCCTGGACAGGGGAGAGAGGACAGATACGCAGTATTTT.

In this sample, this clonotype turned up many times. The chain has TRBV6-5 and TRBJ2-2; 11 positions agree with TRBD1. Germline assignment: CDR1 MNHEY and CDR2 SVGAGI. CDR3 length: 16 amino acids. Unmatched junction bases numbered 2, after V lost 2 bases and J lost 3 bases. The CDR3 bases are TGTGCCAGCAGTTACGGGGGACAGGGGGACACCGGGGAGCTGTTTTTT. Residues: CASSYGGQGDTGELFF.

This clonotype was counted ten times or more. The V and J genes are TRBV28 and TRBJ2-1; TRBD2 matches 11 bases. Unmatched junction bases numbered 15, after V lost 5 bases and J lost 3 bases. Per germline, CDR1 MDHEN and CDR2 SYDVKM. The CDR3 is 19 amino acids. CDR3 DNA sequence: TGTGCCAGCAGTATCCCCCGCCCCTTAGCGGGAGGGCACTACAATGAGCAGTTCTTC. Protein product: CASSIPRPLAGGHYNEQFF.

This clonotype appeared many times. CDR3 coding DNA: TGTGCCAGCAGCTTGAAGGGCCTCCAAGAGACCCAGTACTTC. This translates into CASSLKGLQETQYF. This chain connects TRBV5-5 to TRBJ2-5; D gene unclear. CDR3 length: 14 residues. Trimming pared 1 base from V and 1 base from J, leaving 8 bases between. Germline CDR1 reads SGHKS; CDR2 reads YYEKEE (reference sequence).

In its sample, this clonotype ranks as medium-sized (0.01 to 0.1%). The chain links TRBV29-1 to TRBJ1-1; TRBD1 is a possible D gene (5 bases). CDR3 length equals 13 residues. V was pared by 4 bases and J by 4 bases, with 13 bases between. CDR1 and CDR2 (germline): SQVTM, ANQGSEA. CDR3 in DNA: TGCAGCGTTGTTTGGGGGATCGGCACTGAAGCTTTCTTT. The encoded protein is CSVVWGIGTEAFF.

This clonotype was recorded at least ten times. Mismatch with germline at one junction end may stem from a read error. J is TRBJ2-5 and V is TRBV12-3 or TRBV12-4; TRBD2 matches 16 bases. The CDR3 totals 19 residues. Written as DNA, the CDR3 is TGTGCCAGCGGTTTTCGGGGACTAGCGGGAGGGTTACTCCAAGAGACCCAGTACTTC. Protein sequence: CASGFRGLAGGLLQETQYF.

This clonotype was seen many times. V and J are TRBV5-4 and TRBJ2-7, with D possibly TRBD2 on 6 matching bases. The V and J ends lost 4 bases and 5 bases respectively, with 13 bases between them. CDR1 and CDR2 (germline): SGHNT, YYREEE (reference sequence). CDR3 length equals 13 residues. The CDR3 spells CASSLERAHEQYF. In DNA, the CDR3 is TGTGCCAGCAGCCTTGAGCGGGCCCACGAGCAGTACTTC.

The chain combines TRBV2 with TRBJ2-5, with a possible D match to TRBD1 (7 bases). V lost 2 bases, J lost 5 bases, and 21 bases lay in between. The germline CDR1 and CDR2 sequences are SNHLY and FYNNEI. CDR3 length: 17 residues. CDR3: CASSEIPLTGRRETQYF. In nucleotides, the CDR3 is TGTGCCAGCAGTGAAATCCCACTGACAGGGAGGAGGGAGACCCAGTACTTC.

This clonotype was observed many times. The chain combines TRBV30 with TRBJ2-2; 9 bases are shared with TRBD2. The CDR3 sequence is 15 residues long. V was clipped by 1 base and J by 0 bases; unmatched bases: 0. The V gene's germline CDR1 is GTSNPN and CDR2 SVGIG (reference sequence). In nucleotides, the CDR3 is TGTGCCTGGAGTGGACTAGCGGCGAACACCGGGGAGCTGTTTTTT. This encodes CAWSGLAANTGELFF.

This clonotype has more than one count but fewer than ten. This sequence joins TRBV20-1 and TRBJ1-3; TRBD1 matches 8 bases. Germline V gene sequence: CDR1 DFQATT, CDR2 SNEGSKA (reference sequence). Losses at the gene ends were 5 bases for V and 9 bases for J; bases not matched to a gene: 6. The CDR3 has 12 residues. The CDR3 coding sequence is TGCAGTGCTCGGGGACAGGACCGCACCATATATTTT. As protein: CSARGQDRTIYF.

This clonotype was observed a few times. The chain carries TRBV28 and TRBJ2-1; 11 positions agree with TRBD2. Losses at the gene ends were 1 base for V and 2 bases for J; bases not matched to a gene: 1. CDR3 length: 16 amino acids. Germline-derived CDR1 and CDR2 are MDHEN and SYDVKM. CDR3: CASSLSTSGAYNEQFF. CDR3 sequence (DNA): TGTGCCAGCAGTTTATCGACTAGCGGGGCCTACAATGAGCAGTTCTTC.

Many counts were recorded for this clonotype. This rearrangement joins TRBV7-9 to TRBJ1-1, with unresolved D. This CDR3 is 15 amino acids long. V lost 1 base and J 1 base, leaving 10 bases between the germline ends. Germline V gene data show CDR1 as SEHNR and CDR2 as FQNEAQ (reference sequence). The CDR3 loop reads CASSLGDGSNTEAFF. In nucleotides, the CDR3 is TGTGCCAGCAGCTTAGGAGACGGATCGAACACTGAAGCTTTCTTT.

This clonotype was seen many times. This chain uses TRBV2 with TRBJ1-2; TRBD1 is a possible D gene (5 bases). The CDR3 runs 14 residues. Germline V gene lookup returns CDR1 SNHLY and CDR2 FYNNEI. V was cut by 5 bases and J by 2 bases, with 12 bases left in between. CDR3 DNA sequence: TGTGCCAGCAGTCTTGCAGGGTCGAACTATGGCTACACCTTC. Protein product: CASSLAGSNYGYTF.

This clonotype was seen ten or more times. V gene TRBV10-3 combines with J gene TRBJ2-1, with 7 nucleotides matching TRBD1. The CDR3 has 12 amino acids. Germline V gene sequence: CDR1 ENHRY, CDR2 SYGVKD. Trimming took 10 bases from V and 10 from J; bases not matched to a gene: 10. The CDR3 sequence is CATRDSHREQFF. The CDR3 region has the DNA TGTGCCACCCGGGACAGTCATCGGGAGCAGTTCTTC.

This clonotype turned up a few times. The chain links TRBV3-1 to TRBJ2-6; D possibly corresponds to TRBD2 (6 bases). The V gene's germline CDR1 is LGHDT and CDR2 YNNKEL (reference sequence). The CDR3 runs to 18 residues. The V end lost 2 bases, the J end lost 0 bases, and 14 bases lay between the germline ends. The CDR3 sequence is CASSQPRTGLSGANVLTF. CDR3 in DNA: TGTGCCAGCAGCCAACCCCGGACGGGACTCTCTGGGGCCAACGTCCTGACTTTC.